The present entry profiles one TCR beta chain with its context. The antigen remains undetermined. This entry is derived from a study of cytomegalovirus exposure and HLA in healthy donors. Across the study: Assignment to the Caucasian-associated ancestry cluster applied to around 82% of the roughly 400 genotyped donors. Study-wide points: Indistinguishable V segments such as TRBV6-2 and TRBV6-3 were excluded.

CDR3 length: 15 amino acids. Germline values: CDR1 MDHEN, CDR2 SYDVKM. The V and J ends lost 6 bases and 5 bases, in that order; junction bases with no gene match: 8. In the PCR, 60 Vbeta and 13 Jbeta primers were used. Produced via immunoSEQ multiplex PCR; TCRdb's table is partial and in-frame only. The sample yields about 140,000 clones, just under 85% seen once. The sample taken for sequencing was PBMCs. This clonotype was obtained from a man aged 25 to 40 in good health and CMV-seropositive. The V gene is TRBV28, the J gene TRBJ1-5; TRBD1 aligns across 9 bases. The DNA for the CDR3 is TGTGCCAGCAGGACCCGGGACAGGGCATATCAGCCCCAGCATTTT. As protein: CASRTRDRAYQPQHF.